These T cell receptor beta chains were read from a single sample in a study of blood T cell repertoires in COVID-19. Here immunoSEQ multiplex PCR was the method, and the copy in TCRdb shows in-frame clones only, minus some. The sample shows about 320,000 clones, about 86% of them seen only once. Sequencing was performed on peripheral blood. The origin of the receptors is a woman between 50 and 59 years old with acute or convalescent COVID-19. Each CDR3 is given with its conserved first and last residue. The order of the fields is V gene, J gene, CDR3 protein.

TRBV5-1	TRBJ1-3	CASSESAIRGAGNTIYF
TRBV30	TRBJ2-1	CAWSGLAGGTSHNEQFF
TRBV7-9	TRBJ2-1	CASTKRGGQGFNEQFF
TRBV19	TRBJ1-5	CASSINRQGYNQPQHF
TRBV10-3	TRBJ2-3	CAISLAGGREDTQYF
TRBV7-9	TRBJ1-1	CASSVGLGNTEAFF
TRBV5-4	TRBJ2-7	CASSLVGATDYEQYF
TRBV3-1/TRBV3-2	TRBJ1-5	CASSQFRDQPQHF
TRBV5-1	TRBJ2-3	CASSSNSVFADTQYF
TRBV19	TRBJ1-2	CASSMWGVNYGYTF
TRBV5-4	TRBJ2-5	CASSSGTVESETQYF
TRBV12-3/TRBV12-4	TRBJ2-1	CASSSGRANEQFF
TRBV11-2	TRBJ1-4	CASRNLQGSEKLFF
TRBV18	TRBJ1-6	CASSLVGQGRSPLHF
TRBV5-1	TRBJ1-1	CASTLKGVGTMNTEAFF
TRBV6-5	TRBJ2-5	CASRYDNRETQYF
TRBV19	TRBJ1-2	CATREGGAANYGYTF
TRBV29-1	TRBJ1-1	CSVLRDMGDTEAFF
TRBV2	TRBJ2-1	CASRDPRGAYNEQFF
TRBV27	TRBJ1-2	CASTPQVNGYTF
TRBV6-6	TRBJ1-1	CASSYETGGGEAFF
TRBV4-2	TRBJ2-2	CASSQDLAGQANTGELFF
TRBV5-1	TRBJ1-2	CASSWGQGIEGYTF
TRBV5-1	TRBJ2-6	CASSFRGSSGANVLTF
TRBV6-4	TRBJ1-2	CASSGQGRSYTF
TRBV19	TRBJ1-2	CASSSLGAQVGYTF
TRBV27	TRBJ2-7	CASSLSGVLPYEQYF
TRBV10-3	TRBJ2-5	CAIRLQGPQETQYF